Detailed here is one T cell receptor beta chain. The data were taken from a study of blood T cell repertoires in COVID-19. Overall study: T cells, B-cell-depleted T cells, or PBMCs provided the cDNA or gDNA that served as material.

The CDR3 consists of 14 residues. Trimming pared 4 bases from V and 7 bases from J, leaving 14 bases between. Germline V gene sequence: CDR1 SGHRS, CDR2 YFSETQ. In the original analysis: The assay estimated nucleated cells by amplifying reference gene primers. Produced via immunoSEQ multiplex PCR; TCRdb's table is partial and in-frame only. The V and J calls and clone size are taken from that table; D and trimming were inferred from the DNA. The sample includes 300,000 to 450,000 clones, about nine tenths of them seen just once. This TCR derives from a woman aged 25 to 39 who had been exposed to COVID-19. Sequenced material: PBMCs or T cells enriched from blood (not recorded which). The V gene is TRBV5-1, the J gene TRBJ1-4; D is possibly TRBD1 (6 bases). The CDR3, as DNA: TGCGCCAGCAGCCCAAACAGGGTTCGTGAAAAACTGTTTTTT. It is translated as CASSPNRVREKLFF.